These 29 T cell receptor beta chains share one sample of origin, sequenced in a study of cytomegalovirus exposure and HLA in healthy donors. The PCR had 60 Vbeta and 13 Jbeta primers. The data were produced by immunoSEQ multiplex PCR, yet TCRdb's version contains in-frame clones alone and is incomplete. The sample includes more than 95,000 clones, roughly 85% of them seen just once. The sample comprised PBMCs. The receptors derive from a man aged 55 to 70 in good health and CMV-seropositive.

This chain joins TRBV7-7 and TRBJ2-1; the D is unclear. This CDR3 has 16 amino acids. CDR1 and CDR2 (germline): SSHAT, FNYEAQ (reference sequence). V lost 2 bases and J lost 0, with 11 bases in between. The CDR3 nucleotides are TGTGCCAGCAGCTTACAAGCACGAAGCTCCTACAATGAGCAGTTCTTC. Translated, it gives CASSLQARSSYNEQFF.

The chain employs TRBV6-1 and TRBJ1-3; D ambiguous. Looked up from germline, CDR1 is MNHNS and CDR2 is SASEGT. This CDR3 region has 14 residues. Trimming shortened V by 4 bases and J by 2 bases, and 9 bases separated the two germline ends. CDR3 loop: CASSGTFAGNTIYF. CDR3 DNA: TGTGCCAGCAGTGGGACTTTTGCTGGAAACACCATATATTTT.

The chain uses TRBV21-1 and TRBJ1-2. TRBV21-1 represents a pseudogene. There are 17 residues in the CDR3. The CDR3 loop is CASSPERKGEVNYGYTF. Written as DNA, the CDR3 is TGTGCCAGCAGCCCCGAGAGGAAAGGGGAGGTTAACTATGGCTACACCTTC.

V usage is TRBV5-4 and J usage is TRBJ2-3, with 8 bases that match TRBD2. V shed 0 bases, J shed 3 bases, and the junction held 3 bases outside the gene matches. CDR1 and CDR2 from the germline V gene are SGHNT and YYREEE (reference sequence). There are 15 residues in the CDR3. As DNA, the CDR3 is TGTGCCAGCAGCTTGGTGGCGGGAGGTACAGATACGCAGTATTTT. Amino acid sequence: CASSLVAGGTDTQYF. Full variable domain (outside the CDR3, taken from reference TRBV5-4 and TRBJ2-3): ETGVTQSPTHLIKTRGQQVTLRCSSQSGHNTVSWYQQALGQGPQFIFQYYREEENGRGNFPPRFSGLQFPNYSSELNVNALELDDSALYLCASSLVAGGTDTQYFGPGTRLTVL.

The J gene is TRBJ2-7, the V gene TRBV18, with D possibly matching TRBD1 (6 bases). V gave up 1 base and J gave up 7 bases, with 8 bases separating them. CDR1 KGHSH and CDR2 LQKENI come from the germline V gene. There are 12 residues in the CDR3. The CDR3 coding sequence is TGTGCCAGCTCACCACAGGGGGTTGAGCAGTACTTC. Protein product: CASSPQGVEQYF.

CDR3 loop: CASSLTWRGTEAFF. Here the CDR3 DNA reads TGTGCCAGCAGCTTAACCTGGCGCGGAACTGAAGCTTTCTTT. The chain carries TRBV7-9 and TRBJ1-1, with D hard to call. Trimming stripped 2 bases from V and 5 bases from J, with 12 bases between. CDR1 SEHNR and CDR2 FQNEAQ come from the germline V gene (reference sequence). CDR3 length: 14 amino acids.

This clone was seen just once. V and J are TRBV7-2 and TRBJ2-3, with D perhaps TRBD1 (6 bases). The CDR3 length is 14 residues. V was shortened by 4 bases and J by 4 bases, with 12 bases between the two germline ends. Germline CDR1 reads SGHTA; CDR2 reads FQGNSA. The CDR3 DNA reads TGTGCCAGCAGCTCCACCGCAGGGGCAGATACGCAGTATTTT. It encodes CASSSTAGADTQYF.

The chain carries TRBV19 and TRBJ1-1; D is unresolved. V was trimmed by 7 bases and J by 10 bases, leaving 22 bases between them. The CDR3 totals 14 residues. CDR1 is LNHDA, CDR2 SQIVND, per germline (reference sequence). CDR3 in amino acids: CASTWASAGRAAFF. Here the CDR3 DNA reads TGTGCCAGTACCTGGGCCTCCGCCGGCCGCGCAGCTTTCTTT.

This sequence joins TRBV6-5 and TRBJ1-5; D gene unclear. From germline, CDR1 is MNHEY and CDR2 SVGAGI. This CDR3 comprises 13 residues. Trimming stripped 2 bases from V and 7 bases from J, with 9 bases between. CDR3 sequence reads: CASSYGREQPQHF. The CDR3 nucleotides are TGTGCCAGCAGTTACGGGAGGGAGCAGCCCCAGCATTTT.

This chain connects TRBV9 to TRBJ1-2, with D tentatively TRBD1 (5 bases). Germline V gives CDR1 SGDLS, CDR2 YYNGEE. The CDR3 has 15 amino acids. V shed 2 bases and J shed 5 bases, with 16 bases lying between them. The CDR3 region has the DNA TGTGCCAGCAGCGTTGATACTGGGGGGAAATATGGCTACACCTTC. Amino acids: CASSVDTGGKYGYTF.

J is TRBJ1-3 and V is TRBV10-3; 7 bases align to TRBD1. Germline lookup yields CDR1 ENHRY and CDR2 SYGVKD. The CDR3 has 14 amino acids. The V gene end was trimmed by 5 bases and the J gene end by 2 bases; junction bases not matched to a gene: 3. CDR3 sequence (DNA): TGTGCCATCAGTACCGACAGGGCTGGAAACACCATATATTTT. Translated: CAISTDRAGNTIYF.

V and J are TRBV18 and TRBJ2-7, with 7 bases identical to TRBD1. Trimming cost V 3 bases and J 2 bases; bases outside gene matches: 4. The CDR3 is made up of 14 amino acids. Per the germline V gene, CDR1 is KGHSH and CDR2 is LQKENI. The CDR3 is CASSPTGLPYEQYF. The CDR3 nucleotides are TGTGCCAGCTCACCGACAGGGTTACCCTACGAGCAGTACTTC. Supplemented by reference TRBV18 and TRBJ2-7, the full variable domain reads NAGVMQNPRHLVRRRGQEARLRCSPMKGHSHVYWYRQLPEEGLKFMVYLQKENIIDESGMPKERFSAEFPKEGPSILRIQQVVRGDSAAYFCASSPTGLPYEQYFGPGTRLTVT.

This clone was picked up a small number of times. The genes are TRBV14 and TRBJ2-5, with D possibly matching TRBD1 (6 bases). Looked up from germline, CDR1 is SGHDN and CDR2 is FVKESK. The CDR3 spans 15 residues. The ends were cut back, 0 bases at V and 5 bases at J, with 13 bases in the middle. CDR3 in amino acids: CASSQDQAGAETQYF. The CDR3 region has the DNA TGTGCCAGCAGCCAAGATCAGGCAGGGGCGGAGACCCAGTACTTC.

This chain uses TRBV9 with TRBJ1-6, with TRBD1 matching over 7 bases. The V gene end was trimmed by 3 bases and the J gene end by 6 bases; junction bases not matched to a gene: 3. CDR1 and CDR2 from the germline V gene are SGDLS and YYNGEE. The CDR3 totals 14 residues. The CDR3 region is CASSAGTVNSPLHF. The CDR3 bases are TGTGCCAGCAGCGCCGGGACAGTTAATTCACCCCTCCACTTT.

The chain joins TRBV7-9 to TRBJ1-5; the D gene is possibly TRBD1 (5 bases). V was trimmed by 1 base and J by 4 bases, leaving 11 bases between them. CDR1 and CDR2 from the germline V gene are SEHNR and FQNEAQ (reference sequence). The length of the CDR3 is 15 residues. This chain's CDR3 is CASSLGGTENQPQHF. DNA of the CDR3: TGTGCCAGCAGCTTAGGGGGGACTGAGAATCAGCCCCAGCATTTT.

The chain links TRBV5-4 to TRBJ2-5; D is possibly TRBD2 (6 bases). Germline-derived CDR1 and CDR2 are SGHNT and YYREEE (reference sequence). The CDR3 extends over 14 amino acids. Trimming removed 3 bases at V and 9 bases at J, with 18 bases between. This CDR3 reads CASSSNVGGVAQYF. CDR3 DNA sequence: TGTGCCAGCAGCTCCAATGTGGGGGGAGTGGCCCAGTACTTC.

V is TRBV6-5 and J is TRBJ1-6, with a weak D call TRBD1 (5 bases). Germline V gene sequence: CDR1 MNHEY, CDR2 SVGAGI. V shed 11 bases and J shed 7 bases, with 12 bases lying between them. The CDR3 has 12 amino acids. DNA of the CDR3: TGTGCCGTGCAGGGTGTGAATTCACCCCTCCACTTT. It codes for CAVQGVNSPLHF.

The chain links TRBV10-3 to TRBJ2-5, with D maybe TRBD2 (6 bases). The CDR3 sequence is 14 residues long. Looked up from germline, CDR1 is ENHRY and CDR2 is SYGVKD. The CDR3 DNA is TGTGCAGTGGATCCAAGCGGGCACCAAGAGACCCAGTACTTC. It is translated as CAVDPSGHQETQYF.

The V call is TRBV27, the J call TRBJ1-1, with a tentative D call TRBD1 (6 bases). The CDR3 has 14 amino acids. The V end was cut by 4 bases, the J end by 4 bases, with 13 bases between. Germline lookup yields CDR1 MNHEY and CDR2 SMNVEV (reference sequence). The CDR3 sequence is CASSSAGAATEAFF. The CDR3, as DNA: TGTGCCAGCAGTTCGGCAGGGGCTGCCACTGAAGCTTTCTTT.

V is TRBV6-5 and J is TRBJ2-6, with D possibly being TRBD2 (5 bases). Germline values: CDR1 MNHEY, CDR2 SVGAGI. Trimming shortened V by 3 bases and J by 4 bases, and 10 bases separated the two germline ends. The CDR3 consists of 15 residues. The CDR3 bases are TGTGCCAGCAGTTATTCCGGGGTGGGGGCCAACGTCCTGACTTTC. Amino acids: CASSYSGVGANVLTF.

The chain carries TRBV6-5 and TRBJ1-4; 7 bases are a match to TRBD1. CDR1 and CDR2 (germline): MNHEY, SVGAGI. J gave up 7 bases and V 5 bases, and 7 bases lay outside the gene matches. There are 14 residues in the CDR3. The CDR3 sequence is CASSRGQLSEKLFF. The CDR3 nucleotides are TGTGCCAGCAGTCGGGGACAGCTGAGTGAAAAACTGTTTTTT.

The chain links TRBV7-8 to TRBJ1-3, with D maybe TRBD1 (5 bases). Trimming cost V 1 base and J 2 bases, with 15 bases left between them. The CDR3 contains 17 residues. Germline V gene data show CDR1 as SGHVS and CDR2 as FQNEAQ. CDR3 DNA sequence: TGTGCCAGCAGCTTAGACCAGGGAAGTCGTGCTGGAAACACCATATATTTT. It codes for CASSLDQGSRAGNTIYF.

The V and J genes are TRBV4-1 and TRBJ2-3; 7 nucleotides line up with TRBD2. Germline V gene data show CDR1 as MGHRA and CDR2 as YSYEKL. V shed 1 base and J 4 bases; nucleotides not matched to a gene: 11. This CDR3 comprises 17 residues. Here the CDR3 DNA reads TGCGCCAGCAGCCAAGGGGGGTGGGGGGGTGACTCAGATACGCAGTATTTT. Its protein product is CASSQGGWGGDSDTQYF.

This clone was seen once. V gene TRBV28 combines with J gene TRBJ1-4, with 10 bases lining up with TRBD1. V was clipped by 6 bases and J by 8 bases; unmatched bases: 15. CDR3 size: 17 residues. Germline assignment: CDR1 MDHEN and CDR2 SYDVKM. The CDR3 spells CASSSGGGGTGEEKLFF. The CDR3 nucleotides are TGTGCCAGCAGCTCGGGGGGGGGCGGGACAGGGGAGGAAAAACTGTTTTTT.

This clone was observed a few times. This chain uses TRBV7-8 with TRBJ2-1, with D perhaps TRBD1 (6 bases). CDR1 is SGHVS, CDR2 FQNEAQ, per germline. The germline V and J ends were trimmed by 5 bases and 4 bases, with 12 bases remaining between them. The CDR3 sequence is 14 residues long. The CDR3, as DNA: TGTGCCAGCAGCGCTAGGGGGAATTACAATGAGCAGTTCTTC. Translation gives CASSARGNYNEQFF.

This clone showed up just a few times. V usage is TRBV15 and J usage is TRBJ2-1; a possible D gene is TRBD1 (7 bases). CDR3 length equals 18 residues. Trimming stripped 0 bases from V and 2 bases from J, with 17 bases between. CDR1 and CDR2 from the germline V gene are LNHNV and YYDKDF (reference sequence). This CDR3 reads CATSRDAGMTGTYNEQFF. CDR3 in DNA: TGTGCCACCAGCAGAGATGCGGGGATGACAGGGACCTACAATGAGCAGTTCTTC.

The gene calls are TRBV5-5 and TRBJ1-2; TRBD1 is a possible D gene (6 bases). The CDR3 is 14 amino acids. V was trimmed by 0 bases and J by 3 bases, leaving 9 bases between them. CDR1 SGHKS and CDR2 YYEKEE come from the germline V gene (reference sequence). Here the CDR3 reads CASSLGTEYYGYTF. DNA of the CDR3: TGTGCCAGCAGCTTGGGGACAGAGTACTATGGCTACACCTTC. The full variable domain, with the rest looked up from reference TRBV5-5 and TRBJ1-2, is DAGVTQSPTHLIKTRGQQVTLRCSPISGHKSVSWYQQVLGQGPQFIFQYYEKEERGRGNFPDRFSARQFPNYSSELNVNALLLGDSALYLCASSLGTEYYGYTFGSGTRLTVV.

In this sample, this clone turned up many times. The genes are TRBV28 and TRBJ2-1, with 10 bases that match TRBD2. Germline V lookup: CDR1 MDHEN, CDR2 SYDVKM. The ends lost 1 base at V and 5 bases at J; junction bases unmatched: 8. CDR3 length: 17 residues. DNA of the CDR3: TGTGCCAGCAGTTTATTGGGAGCGGGGGGGCCCAACAATGAGCAGTTCTTC. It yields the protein CASSLLGAGGPNNEQFF.

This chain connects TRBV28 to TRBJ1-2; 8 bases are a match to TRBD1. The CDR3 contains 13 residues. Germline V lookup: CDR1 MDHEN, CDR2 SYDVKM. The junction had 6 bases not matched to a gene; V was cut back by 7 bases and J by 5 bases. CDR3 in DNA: TGTGCCAGCACCCCGGACAGGGTATATGGCTACACCTTC. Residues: CASTPDRVYGYTF.